The entry that follows covers one T cell receptor beta chain sequence. The data were produced by immunoSEQ multiplex PCR, yet TCRdb's version contains in-frame clones alone and is incomplete. The table includes 350,000 or so clones, more than 85% detected once. V was cut by 2 bases and J by 2 bases, with 4 bases left in between. Germline lookup yields CDR1 SGHTA and CDR2 FQGNSA. This CDR3 is built from 13 residues. The sample originates from a study of blood T cell repertoires in COVID-19. The TCR originated in a woman aged 25-40 years who had recovered from COVID-19. V usage is TRBV7-2 and J usage is TRBJ1-5; unclear D gene. Sequencing was done on a sample of PBMCs or T cells enriched from blood (not recorded which). This CDR3 reads CASSLYGNQPQHF. The CDR3 DNA is TGTGCCAGCAGCTTATATGGCAATCAGCCCCAGCATTTT.